What follows are 2 T cell receptor beta chains derived from one specimen sequenced in a study of tumor and adjacent non-tumor tissue in lung cancer. RNA was extracted from bulk tissue without any cell sorting. Three rounds of nested PCR, following a modified ARM-PCR protocol, produced the TCRbeta library. Each CDR3 protein is one row after TCRdb ran MiXCR on the multiplex PCR reads. Of fewer than 85,000 distinct CDR3 sequences in the sample, around 80% were seen once. Sequencing was carried out using lung tumor tissue. The source of these receptors is a woman between 45 and 60 years old with non-small cell lung cancer.

As to this clonotype: The conserved phenylalanine or tryptophan is not found at the CDR3 terminus, so this likely reflects a read error. The genes are TRBV24-1 and TRBJ2-5; D gene ambiguous. The CDR3 spans 12 residues. The germline V gene has CDR1 KGHDR and CDR2 SFDVKD. The CDR3, as DNA: TGTACCACCAGTGACATGAGGGAGACCCAGTACTTG. Protein product: CTTSDMRETQYL.

This chain links TRBV4-1 with TRBJ2-1, with no clear D. The CDR3 consists of 15 residues. V lost 5 bases and J 0 bases, leaving 11 bases between the germline ends. Germline V CDR1 and CDR2: MGHRA, YSYEKL. The CDR3 coding sequence is TGCGCCAGCAGCGAACAGCGCATCTCCTACAATGAGCAGTTCTTC. Translated: CASSEQRISYNEQFF.